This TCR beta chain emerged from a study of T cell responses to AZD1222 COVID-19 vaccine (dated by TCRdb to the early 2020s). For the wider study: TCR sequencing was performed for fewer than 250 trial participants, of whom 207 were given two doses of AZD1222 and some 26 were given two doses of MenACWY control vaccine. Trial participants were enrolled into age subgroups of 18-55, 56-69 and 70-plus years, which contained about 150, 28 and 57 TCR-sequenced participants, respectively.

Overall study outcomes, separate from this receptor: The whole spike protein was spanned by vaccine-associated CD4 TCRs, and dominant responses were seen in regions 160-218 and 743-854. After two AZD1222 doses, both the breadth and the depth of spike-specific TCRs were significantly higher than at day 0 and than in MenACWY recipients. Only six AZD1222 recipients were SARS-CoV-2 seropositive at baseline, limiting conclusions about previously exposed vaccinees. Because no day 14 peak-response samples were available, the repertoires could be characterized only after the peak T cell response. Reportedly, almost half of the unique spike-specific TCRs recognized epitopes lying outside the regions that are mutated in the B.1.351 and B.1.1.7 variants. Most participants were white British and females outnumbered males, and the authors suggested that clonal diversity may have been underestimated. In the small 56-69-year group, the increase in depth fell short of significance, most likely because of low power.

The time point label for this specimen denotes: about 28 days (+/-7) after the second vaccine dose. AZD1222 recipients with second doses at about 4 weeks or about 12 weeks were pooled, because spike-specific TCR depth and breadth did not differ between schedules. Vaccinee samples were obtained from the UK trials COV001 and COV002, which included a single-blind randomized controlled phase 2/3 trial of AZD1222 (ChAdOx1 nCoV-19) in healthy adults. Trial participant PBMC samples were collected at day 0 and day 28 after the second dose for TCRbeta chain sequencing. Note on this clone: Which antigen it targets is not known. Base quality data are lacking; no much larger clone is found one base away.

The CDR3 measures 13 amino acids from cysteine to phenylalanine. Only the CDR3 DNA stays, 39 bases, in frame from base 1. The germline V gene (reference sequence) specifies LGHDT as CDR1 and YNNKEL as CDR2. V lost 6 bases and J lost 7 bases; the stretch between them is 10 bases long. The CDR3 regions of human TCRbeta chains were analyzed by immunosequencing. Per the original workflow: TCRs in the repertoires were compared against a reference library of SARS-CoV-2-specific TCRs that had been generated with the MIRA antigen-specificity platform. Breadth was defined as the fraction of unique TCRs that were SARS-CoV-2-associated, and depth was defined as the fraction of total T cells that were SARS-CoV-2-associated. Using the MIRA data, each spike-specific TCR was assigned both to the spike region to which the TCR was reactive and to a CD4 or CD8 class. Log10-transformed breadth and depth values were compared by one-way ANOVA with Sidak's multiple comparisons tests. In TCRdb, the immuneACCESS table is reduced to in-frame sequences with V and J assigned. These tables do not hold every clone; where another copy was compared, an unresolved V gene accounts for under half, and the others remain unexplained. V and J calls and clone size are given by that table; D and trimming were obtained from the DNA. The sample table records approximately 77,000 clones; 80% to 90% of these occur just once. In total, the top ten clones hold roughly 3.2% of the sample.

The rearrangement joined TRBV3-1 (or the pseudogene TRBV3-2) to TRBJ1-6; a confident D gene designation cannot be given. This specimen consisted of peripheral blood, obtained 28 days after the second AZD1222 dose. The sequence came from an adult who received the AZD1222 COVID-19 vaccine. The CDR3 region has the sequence CASRMGENSPLHF. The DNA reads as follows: TGTGCCAGCAGGATGGGCGAGAATTCACCCCTCCACTTT.